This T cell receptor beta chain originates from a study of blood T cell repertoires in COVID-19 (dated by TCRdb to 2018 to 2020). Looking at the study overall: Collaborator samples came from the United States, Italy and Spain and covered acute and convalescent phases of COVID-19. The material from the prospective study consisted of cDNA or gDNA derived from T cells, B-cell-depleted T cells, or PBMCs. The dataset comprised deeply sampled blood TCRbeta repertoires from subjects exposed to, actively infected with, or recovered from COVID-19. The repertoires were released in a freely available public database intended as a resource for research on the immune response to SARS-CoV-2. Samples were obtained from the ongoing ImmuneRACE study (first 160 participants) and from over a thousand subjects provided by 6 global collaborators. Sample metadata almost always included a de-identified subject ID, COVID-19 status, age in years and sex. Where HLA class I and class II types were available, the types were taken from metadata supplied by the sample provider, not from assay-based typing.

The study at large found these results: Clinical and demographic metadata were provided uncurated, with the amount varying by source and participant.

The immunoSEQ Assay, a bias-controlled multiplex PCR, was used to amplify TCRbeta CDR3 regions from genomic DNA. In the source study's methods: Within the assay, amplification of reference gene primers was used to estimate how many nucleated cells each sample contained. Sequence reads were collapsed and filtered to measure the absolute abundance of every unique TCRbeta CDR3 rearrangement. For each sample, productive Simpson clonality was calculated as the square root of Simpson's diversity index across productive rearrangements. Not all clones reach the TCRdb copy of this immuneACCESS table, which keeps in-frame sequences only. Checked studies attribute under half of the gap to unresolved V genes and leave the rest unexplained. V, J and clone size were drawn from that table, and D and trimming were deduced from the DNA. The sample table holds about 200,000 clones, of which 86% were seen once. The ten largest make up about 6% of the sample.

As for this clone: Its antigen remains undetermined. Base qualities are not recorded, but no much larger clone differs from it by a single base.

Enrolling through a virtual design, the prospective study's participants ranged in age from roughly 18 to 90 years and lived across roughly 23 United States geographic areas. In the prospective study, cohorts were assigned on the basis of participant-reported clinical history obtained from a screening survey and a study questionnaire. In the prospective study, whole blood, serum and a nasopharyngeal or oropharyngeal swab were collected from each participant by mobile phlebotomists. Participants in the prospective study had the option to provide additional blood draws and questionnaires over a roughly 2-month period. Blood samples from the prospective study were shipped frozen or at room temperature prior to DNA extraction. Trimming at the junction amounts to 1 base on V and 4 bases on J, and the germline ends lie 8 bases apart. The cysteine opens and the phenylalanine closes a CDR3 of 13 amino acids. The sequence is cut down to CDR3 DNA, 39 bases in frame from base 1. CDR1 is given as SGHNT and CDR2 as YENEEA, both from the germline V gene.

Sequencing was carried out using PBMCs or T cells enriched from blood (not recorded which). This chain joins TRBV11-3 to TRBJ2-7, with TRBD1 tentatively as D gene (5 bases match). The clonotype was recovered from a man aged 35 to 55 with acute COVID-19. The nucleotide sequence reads TGTGCCAGCAGCTTAGCAGGGCAGTACGAGCAGTACTTC. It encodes CASSLAGQYEQYF.